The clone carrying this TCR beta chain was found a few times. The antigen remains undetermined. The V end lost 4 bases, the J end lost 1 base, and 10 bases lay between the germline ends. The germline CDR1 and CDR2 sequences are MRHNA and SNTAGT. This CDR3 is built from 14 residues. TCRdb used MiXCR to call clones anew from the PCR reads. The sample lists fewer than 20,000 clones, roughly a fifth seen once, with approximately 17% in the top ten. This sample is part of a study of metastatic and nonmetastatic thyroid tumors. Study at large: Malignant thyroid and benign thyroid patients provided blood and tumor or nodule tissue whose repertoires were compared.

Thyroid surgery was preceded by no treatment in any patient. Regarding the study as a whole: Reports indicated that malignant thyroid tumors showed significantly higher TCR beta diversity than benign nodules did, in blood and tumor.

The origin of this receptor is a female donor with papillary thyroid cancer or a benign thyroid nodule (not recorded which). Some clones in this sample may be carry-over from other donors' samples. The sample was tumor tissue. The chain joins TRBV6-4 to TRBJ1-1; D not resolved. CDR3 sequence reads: CASSASPGNTEAFF. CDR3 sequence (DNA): TGTGCCAGCAGTGCCAGTCCCGGGAACACTGAAGCTTTCTTT.